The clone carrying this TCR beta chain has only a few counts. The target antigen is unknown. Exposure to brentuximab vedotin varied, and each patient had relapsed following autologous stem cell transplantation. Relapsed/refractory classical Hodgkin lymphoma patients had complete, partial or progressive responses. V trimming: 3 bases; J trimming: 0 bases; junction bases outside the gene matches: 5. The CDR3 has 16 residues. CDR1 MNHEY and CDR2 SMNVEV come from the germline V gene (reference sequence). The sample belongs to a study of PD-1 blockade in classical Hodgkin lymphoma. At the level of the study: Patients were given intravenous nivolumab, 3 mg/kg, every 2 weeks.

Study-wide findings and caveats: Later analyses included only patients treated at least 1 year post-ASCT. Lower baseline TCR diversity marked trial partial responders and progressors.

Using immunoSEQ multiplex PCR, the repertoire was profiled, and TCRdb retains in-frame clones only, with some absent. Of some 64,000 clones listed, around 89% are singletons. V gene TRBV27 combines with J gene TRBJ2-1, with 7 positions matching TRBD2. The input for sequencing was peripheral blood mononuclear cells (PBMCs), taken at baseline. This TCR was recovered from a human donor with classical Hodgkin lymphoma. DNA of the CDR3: TGTGCCAGCAGTTTCCTGGGGGGGGACTCCTACAATGAGCAGTTCTTC. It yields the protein CASSFLGGDSYNEQFF.